The 7 T cell receptor beta chains below all came from one sample that was sequenced in a study of blood T cells in healthy people across ages. It was with a sample-barcoded 5' primer and a J-beta primer mix that a second PCR of roughly 6 to 12 cycles was run. One entry per CDR3 protein, called by TCRdb with MiXCR from the 5' RACE reads. The data show some 640,000 distinct CDR3 sequences, approximately 30% seen once. Sequenced input: blood. The source is a woman of 80 years or more in good health.

This chain links TRBV18 with TRBJ2-3, with 12 bases lining up with TRBD2. Germline-derived CDR1 and CDR2 are KGHSH and LQKENI. This CDR3 has 16 amino acids. Trimming removed 3 bases from V and 5 bases from J; junction bases left unmatched: 6. CDR3 residues: CASSPRLAGEEDTQYF. The CDR3 coding sequence is TGTGCCAGCTCACCGCGACTAGCGGGGGAGGAAGATACGCAGTATTTT.

This clonotype was seen ten or more times. The rearrangement joins TRBV7-8 to TRBJ1-4, with D perhaps matching TRBD1 (5 bases). Per the germline V gene, CDR1 is SGHVS and CDR2 is FQNEAQ. V was shortened by 5 bases and J by 5 bases, with 18 bases between the two germline ends. The CDR3 is made up of 16 amino acids. The CDR3 nucleotides read TGTGCCAGCAGCCTAAGAACCGGGGCCACGAATGAAAAACTGTTTTTT. This translates into CASSLRTGATNEKLFF.

The chain is built from TRBV20-1 and TRBJ1-5, with D possibly TRBD1 on 6 matching bases. The CDR3 totals 14 residues. V lost 0 bases and J 3 bases, leaving 9 bases between the germline ends. Per the germline V gene, CDR1 is DFQATT and CDR2 is SNEGSKA (reference sequence). The CDR3 protein is CSARDRQDNQPQHF. The CDR3 nucleotides are TGCAGTGCTAGAGATCGACAGGACAATCAGCCCCAGCATTTT.

The genes are TRBV2 and TRBJ1-1; D remains ambiguous. CDR3 length equals 14 residues. Germline V gene sequence: CDR1 SNHLY, CDR2 FYNNEI. The germline V and J ends were trimmed by 3 bases and 0 bases, with 8 bases remaining between them. This CDR3 reads CASSEEIMNTEAFF. CDR3 in DNA: TGTGCCAGCAGTGAGGAGATTATGAACACTGAAGCTTTCTTT.

This clonotype occurred many times. The rearrangement uses TRBV7-8 and TRBJ1-5, with 9 nucleotides matching TRBD1. The CDR3 consists of 15 residues. The ends lost 5 bases at V and 5 bases at J; junction bases unmatched: 7. The germline V gene has CDR1 SGHVS and CDR2 FQNEAQ. The CDR3 region is CASSIDRGAYQPQHF. Here the CDR3 DNA reads TGTGCCAGCAGCATCGACAGGGGGGCGTATCAGCCCCAGCATTTT.

This clonotype was recorded once. In this CDR3 the conserved last residue, phenylalanine or tryptophan, is missing, so a read error is likely. This chain links TRBV20-1 with TRBJ1-1; D possibly corresponds to TRBD1 (5 bases). Looked up from germline, CDR1 is DFQATT and CDR2 is SNEGSKA (reference sequence). V shed 1 base and J shed 6 bases, with 15 bases lying between them. This CDR3 has 14 amino acids. Here the CDR3 DNA reads TGCAGTGCTAGAGTGGGCAGGGCTAGACCTGAAGCTTTCTGT. Its protein is CSARVGRARPEAFC.

This clonotype was detected only a few times. This chain uses TRBV27 with TRBJ1-5, with 10 bases fitting TRBD1. V gave up 5 bases and J gave up 3 bases; unmatched junction bases: 10. CDR1 MNHEY and CDR2 SMNVEV come from the germline V gene (reference sequence). The CDR3 is 17 residues long. Here the CDR3 reads CASSRRTGGRVNQPQHF. The DNA for the CDR3 is TGTGCCAGCAGTAGGAGGACAGGGGGACGAGTCAATCAGCCCCAGCATTTT.